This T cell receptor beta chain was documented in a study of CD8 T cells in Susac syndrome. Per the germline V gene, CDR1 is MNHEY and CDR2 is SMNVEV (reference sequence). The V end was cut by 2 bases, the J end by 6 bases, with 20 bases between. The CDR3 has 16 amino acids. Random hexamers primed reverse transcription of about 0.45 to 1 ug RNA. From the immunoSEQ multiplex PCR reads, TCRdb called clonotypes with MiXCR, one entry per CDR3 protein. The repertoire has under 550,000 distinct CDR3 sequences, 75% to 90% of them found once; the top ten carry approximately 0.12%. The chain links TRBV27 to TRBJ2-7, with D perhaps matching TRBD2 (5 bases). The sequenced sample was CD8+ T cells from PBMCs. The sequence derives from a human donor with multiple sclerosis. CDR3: CASSLEGSTILAEQYF. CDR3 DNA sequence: TGTGCCAGCAGTTTAGAAGGGTCGACTATTCTAGCCGAGCAGTACTTC.